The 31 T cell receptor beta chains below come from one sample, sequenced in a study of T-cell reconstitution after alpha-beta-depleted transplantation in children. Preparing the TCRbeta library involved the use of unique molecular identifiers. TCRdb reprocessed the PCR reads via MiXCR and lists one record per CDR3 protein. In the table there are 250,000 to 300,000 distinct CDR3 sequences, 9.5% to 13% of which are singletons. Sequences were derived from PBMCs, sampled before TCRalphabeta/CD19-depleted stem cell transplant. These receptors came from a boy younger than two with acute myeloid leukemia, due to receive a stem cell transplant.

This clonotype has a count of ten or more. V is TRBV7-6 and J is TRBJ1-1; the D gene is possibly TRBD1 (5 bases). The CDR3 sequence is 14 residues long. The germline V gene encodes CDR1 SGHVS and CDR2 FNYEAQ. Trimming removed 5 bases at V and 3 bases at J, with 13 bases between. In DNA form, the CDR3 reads TGTGCCAGCAGCCTAGGTCTAGGGGACACTGAAGCTTTCTTT. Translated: CASSLGLGDTEAFF.

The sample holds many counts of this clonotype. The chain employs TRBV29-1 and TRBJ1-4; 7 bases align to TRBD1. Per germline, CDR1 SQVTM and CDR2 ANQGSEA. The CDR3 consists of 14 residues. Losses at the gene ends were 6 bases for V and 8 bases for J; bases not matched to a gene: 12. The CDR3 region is CSVSETGSGEKLFF. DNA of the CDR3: TGCAGCGTCTCAGAGACAGGGTCTGGGGAAAAACTGTTTTTT.

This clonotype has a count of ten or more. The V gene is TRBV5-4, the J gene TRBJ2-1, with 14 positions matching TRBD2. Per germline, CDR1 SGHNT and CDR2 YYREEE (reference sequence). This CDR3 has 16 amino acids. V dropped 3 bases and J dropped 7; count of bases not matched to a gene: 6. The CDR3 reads CASSSMGLAGVNEQFF. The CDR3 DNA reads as TGTGCCAGCAGCTCAATGGGACTAGCGGGAGTGAATGAGCAGTTCTTC.

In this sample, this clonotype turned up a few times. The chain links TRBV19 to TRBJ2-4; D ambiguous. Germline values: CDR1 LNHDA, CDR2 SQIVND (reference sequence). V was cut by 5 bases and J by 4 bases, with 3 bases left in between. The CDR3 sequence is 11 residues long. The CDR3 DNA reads TGTGCCAGTAGTCGAAAAAACATTCAGTACTTC. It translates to CASSRKNIQYF.

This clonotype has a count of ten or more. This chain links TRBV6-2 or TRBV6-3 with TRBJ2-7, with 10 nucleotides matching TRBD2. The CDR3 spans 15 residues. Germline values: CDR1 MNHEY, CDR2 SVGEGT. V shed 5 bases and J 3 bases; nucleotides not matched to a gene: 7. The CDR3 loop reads CASSPTSGMGYEQYF. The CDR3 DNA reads TGTGCCAGCAGTCCTACTAGCGGGATGGGCTACGAGCAGTACTTC.

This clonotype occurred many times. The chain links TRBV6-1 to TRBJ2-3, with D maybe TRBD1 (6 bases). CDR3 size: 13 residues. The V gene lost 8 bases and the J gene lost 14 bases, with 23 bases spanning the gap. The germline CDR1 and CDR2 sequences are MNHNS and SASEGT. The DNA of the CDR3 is TGTGCCAGCTCTCAGTCAGGGGCACCCTTAAGGTATTTT. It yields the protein CASSQSGAPLRYF.

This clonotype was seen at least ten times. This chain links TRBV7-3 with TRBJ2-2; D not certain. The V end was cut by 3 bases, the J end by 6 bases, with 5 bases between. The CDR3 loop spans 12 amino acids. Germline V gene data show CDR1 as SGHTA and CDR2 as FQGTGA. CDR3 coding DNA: TGTGCCAGCAGCTTTAGACCCGGGGAGCTGTTTTTT. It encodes CASSFRPGELFF.

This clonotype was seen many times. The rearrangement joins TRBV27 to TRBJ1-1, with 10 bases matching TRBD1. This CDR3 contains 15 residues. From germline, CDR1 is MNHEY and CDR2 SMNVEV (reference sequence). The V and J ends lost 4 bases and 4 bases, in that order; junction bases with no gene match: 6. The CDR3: CASSSPGQGGTEAFF. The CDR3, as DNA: TGTGCCAGCAGTTCCCCAGGACAGGGGGGCACTGAAGCTTTCTTT.

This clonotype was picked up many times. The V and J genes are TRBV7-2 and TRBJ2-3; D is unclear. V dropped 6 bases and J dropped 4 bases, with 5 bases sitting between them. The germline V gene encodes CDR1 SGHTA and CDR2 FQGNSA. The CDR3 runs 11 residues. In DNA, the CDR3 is TGTGCCAGCAGAAAGTCAGATACGCAGTATTTT. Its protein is CASRKSDTQYF.

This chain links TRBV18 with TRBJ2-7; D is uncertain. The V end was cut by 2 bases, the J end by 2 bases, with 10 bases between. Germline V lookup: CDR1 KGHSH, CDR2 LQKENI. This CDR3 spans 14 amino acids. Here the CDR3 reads CASSPSPWAYEQYF. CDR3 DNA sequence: TGTGCCAGCTCACCATCACCTTGGGCCTACGAGCAGTACTTC.

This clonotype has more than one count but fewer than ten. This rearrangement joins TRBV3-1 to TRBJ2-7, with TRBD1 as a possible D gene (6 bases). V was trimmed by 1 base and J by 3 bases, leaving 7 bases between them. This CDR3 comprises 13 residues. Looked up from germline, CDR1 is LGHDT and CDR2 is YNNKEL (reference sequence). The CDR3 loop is CASSQGDIYEQYF. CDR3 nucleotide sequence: TGTGCCAGCAGCCAAGGGGACATCTACGAGCAGTACTTC.

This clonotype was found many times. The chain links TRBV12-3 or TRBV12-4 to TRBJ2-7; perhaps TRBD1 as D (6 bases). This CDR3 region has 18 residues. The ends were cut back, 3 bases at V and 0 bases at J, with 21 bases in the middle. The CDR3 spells CASSFKIYRATVSYEQYF. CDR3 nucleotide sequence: TGTGCCAGCAGTTTCAAAATTTACAGGGCGACGGTCTCCTACGAGCAGTACTTC.

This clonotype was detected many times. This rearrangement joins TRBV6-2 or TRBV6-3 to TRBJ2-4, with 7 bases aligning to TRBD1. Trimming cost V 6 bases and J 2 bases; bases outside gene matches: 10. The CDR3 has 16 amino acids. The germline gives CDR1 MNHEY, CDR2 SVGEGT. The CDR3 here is CASRIRMTGTKNIQYF. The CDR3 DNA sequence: TGTGCCAGCAGAATCCGGATGACAGGGACCAAAAACATTCAGTACTTC.

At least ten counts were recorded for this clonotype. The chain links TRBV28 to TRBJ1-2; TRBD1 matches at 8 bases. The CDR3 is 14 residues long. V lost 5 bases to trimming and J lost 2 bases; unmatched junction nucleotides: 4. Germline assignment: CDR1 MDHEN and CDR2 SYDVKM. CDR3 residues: CASSRQGRNYGYTF. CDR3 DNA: TGTGCCAGCAGTCGACAGGGGAGGAACTATGGCTACACCTTC.

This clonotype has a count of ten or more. CDR3 sequence: CASSPGWSYEQYF. CDR3 in DNA: TGTGCCAGCAGCCCCGGATGGTCCTACGAGCAGTACTTC. The V gene is TRBV12-3 or TRBV12-4, the J gene TRBJ2-7, with D unclear. CDR3 length: 13 amino acids. The V end lost 6 bases, the J end lost 1 base, and 10 bases lay between the germline ends.

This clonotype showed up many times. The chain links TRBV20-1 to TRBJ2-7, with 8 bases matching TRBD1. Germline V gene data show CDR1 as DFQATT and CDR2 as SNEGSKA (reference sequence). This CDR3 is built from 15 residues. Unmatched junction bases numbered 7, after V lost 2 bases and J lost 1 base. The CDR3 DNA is TGCAGTGCTAGACATGGACAGGGAGTTTCCTACGAGCAGTACTTC. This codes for CSARHGQGVSYEQYF.

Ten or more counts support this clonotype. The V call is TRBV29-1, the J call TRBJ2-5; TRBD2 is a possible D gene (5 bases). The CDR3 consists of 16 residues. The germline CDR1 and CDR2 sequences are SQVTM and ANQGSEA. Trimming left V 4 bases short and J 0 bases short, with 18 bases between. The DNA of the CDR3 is TGCAGCGTTGGAAGCCTATTATTGCGGGACCAAGAGACCCAGTACTTC. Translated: CSVGSLLLRDQETQYF.

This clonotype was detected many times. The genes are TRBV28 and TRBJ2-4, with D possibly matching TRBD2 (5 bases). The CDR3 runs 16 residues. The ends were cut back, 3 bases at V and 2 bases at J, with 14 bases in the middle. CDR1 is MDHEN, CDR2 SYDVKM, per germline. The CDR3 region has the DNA TGTGCCAGCAGTTTGTTAGCGTTCCAAACCAAAAACATTCAGTACTTC. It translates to CASSLLAFQTKNIQYF.

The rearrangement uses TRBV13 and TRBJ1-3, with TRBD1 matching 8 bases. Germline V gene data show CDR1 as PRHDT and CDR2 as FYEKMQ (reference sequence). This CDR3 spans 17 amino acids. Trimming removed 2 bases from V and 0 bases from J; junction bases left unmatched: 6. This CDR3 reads CASSLRQGLGSGNTIYF. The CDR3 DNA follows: TGTGCCAGCAGCTTACGACAGGGGCTAGGCTCTGGAAACACCATATATTTT. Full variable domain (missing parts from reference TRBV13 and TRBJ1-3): AAGVIQSPRHLIKEKRETATLKCYPIPRHDTVYWYQQGPGQDPQFLISFYEKMQSDKGSIPDRFSAQQFSDYHSELNMSSLELGDSALYFCASSLRQGLGSGNTIYFGEGSWLTVV.

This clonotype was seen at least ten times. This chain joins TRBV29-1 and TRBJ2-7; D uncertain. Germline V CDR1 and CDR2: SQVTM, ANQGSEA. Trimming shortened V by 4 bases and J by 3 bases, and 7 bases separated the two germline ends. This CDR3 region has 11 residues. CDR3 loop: CSVGRLYEQYF. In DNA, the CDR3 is TGCAGCGTTGGAAGGCTCTACGAGCAGTACTTC.

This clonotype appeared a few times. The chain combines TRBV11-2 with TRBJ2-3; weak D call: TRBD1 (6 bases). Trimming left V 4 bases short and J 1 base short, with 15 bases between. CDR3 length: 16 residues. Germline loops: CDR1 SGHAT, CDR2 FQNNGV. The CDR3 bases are TGTGCCAGCAGCTCAGTATGGGGACAAGGCACAGATACGCAGTATTTT. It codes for CASSSVWGQGTDTQYF.

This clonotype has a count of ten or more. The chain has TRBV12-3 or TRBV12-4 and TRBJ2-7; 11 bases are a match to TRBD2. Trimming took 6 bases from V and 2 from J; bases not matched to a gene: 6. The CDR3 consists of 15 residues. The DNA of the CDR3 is TGTGCCAGCAGCGTCGGGACTAGCGGAGCCTACGAGCAGTACTTC. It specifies CASSVGTSGAYEQYF.

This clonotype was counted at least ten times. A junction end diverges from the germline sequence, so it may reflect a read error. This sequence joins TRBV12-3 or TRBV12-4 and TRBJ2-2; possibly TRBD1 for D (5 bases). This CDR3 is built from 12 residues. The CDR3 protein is CASSTGPGELFF. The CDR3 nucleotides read TGCGCCAGCAGCACAGGCCCCGGGGAGCTGTTTTTT.

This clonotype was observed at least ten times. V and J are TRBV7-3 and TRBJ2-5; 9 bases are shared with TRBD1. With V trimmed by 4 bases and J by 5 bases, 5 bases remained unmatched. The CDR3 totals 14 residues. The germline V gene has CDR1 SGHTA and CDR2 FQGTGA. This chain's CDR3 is CASSSTGGEETQYF. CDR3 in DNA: TGTGCCAGCAGCTCTACAGGGGGCGAGGAGACCCAGTACTTC.

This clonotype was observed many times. The CDR3 DNA is TGTGCCAGCATTTCCCCGGGACAGGGCCCCGCCGGGGAGCTGTTTTTT. Translation: CASISPGQGPAGELFF. The chain couples TRBV12-3 or TRBV12-4 to TRBJ2-2; 9 bases agree with TRBD1. The CDR3 loop spans 16 amino acids. The V segment lost 7 bases and the J segment 6 bases; nucleotides outside the gene matches: 12.

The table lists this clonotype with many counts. The CDR3 here is CASSLPGLAGAFYEQYF. CDR3 in DNA: TGTGCCAGCAGTTTACCGGGACTAGCGGGGGCATTCTACGAGCAGTACTTC. The chain employs TRBV28 and TRBJ2-7; TRBD2 aligns across 14 bases. V lost 2 bases and J lost 3; bases outside the gene matches: 6. Germline loops: CDR1 MDHEN, CDR2 SYDVKM. The CDR3 is 17 residues long. Together with reference TRBV28 and TRBJ2-7, the CDR3 gives the full variable domain: DVKVTQSSRYLVKRTGEKVFLECVQDMDHENMFWYRQDPGLGLRLIYFSYDVKMKEKGDIPEGYSVSREKKERFSLILESASTNQTSMYLCASSLPGLAGAFYEQYFGPGTRLTVT.

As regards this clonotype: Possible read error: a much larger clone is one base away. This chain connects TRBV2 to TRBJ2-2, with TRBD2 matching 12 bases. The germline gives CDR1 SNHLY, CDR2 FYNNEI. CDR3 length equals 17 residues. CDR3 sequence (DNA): TGTGCCCGCAGTTTAACGTTGGGACTAGCGGGCGCCGGGGAGCTGTTTTTT. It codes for CARSLTLGLAGAGELFF. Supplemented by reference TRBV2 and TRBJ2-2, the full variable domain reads EPEVTQTPSHQVTQMGQEVILRCVPISNHLYFYWYRQILGQKVEFLVSFYNNEISEKSEIFDDQFSVERPDGSNFTLKIRSTKLEDSAMYFCARSLTLGLAGAGELFFGEGSRLTVL.

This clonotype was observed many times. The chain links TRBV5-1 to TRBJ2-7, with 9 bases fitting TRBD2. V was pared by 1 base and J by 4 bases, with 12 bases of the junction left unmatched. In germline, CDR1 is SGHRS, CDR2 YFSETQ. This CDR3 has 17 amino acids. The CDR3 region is CASSLSRFLAGWYEQYF. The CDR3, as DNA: TGCGCCAGCAGCTTGAGTCGGTTTCTAGCGGGATGGTACGAGCAGTACTTC.

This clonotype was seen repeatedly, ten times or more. In nucleotides, the CDR3 is TGCGCCAGCAGAGTAGGACTCTCTGGGGCCAACGTCCTGACTTTC. It translates to CASRVGLSGANVLTF. The chain uses TRBV5-1 and TRBJ2-6; tentatively, D is TRBD2 (5 bases). Germline V gene sequence: CDR1 SGHRS, CDR2 YFSETQ. This CDR3 is built from 15 residues. V lost 5 bases to trimming and J lost 0 bases, with 9 bases between them.

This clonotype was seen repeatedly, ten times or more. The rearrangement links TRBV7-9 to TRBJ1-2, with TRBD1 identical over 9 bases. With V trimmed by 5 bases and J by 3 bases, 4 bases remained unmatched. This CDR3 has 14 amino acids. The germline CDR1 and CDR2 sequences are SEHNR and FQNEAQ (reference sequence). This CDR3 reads CASSRRDRDYGYTF. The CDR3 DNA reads TGTGCCAGCAGCAGACGGGACAGGGACTATGGCTACACCTTC.

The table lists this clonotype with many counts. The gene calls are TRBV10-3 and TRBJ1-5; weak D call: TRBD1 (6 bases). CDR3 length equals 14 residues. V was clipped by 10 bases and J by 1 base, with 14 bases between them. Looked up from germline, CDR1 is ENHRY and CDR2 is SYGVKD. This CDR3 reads CATNGGLSNQPQHF. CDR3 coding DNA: TGTGCCACCAATGGGGGGCTGAGCAATCAGCCCCAGCATTTT.